This is a list of T cell receptor beta chains from one sample in a study of cytomegalovirus exposure and HLA in healthy donors. This table comes from immunoSEQ multiplex PCR, and its TCRdb copy is limited to in-frame clones, with some not included. The data hold 150,000 to 200,000 clones, with 75% to 85% observed a single time. Sequenced: PBMCs. The receptors were sampled from a man aged 50 to 60 in good health and CMV-seropositive. Each CDR3 is given with its conserved first and last residue. D genes are given only for firm matches. The size of a clone is reported for some rows only, either as once, few or many, or as a class for expanded clones.

d_call j_call clone_size v_call cdr3_aa cdr3_nt
. TRBJ2-2 few TRBV9 CASSVLAQGGLGELFF TGTGCCAGCAGCGTATTGGCCCAGGGGGGACTGGGGGAGCTGTTTTTT
. TRBJ2-7 . TRBV7-8 CASSSLGGGLSEQYF TGTGCCAGCAGCTCTCTAGGGGGGGGCCTCAGCGAGCAGTACTTC
. TRBJ2-1 . TRBV9 CASSVAGAEYNEQFF TGTGCCAGCAGCGTAGCGGGAGCGGAGTACAATGAGCAGTTCTTC
. TRBJ1-1 . TRBV2 CASRRENMNTEAFF TGTGCCAGCAGGAGGGAGAATATGAACACTGAAGCTTTCTTT
. TRBJ1-5 once TRBV6-1 CASSSQGGRQPQHF TGTGCCAGCAGCTCTCAGGGAGGTCGACAGCCCCAGCATTTT
TRBD1 TRBJ1-2 . TRBV5-6 CASSRIRQGYGYTF TGTGCCAGCAGCCGCATCAGACAGGGTTATGGCTACACCTTC
. TRBJ1-2 . TRBV4-2 CASSQDLGGAVRF TGTGCCAGCAGCCAAGATCTCGGTGGGGCGGTCCGATTC
. TRBJ1-2 . TRBV5-6 CASSLATGHGYTF TGTGCCAGCAGCTTGGCGACAGGACATGGCTACACCTTC
. TRBJ1-5 . TRBV2 CASSDRSYSNQPQHF TGTGCCAGCAGTGACAGGTCGTATAGCAATCAGCCCCAGCATTTT
. TRBJ2-2 . TRBV5-1 CASSWDRFGAGELFF .
TRBD1 TRBJ1-4 . TRBV5-1 CASSFGLRDRNEKLFF TGCGCCAGCAGCTTTGGGCTGAGGGACAGAAATGAAAAACTGTTTTTT
. TRBJ2-3 . TRBV9 CASSALGSTDTQYF TGTGCCAGCAGCGCCCTCGGGAGCACAGATACGCAGTATTTT
. TRBJ1-3 . TRBV6-5 CASSYSKTIGNTIYF TGTGCCAGCAGTTACTCGAAGACAATCGGAAACACCATATATTTT
TRBD2 TRBJ2-1 once TRBV9 CASQGGASGSSYNEQFF TGTGCCAGCCAGGGAGGGGCTAGCGGGAGCTCCTACAATGAGCAGTTCTTC
. TRBJ1-1 once TRBV7-2 CASSTQENTEAFF TGTGCCAGCAGCACACAGGAAAACACTGAAGCTTTCTTT
. TRBJ1-2 . TRBV5-1 CASSQDRTNYGYTF TGCGCCAGCAGCCAGGACAGAACAAACTATGGCTACACCTTC
TRBD2 TRBJ2-3 once TRBV2 CASSGTSGGARTTDTQYF TGTGCCAGCAGTGGGACTAGCGGGGGGGCCAGGACCACAGATACGCAGTATTTT
TRBD1 TRBJ2-1 . TRBV10-1 CASSEGGAKQFF TGCGCCAGCAGTGAAGGGGGCGCGAAGCAGTTCTTC
TRBD1 TRBJ1-5 . TRBV25-1 CASGSGQGRTQHF TGTGCCAGCGGTTCGGGACAGGGACGGACCCAGCATTTT
TRBD2 TRBJ2-3 . TRBV18 CASSRWTSGGFADTQYF TGTGCCAGCTCACGGTGGACTAGCGGGGGGTTCGCAGATACGCAGTATTTT
. TRBJ1-4 . TRBV13 CASSLLGGGEKLFF TGTGCCAGCAGCTTATTAGGGGGGGGTGAAAAACTGTTTTTT
TRBD2 TRBJ2-6 . TRBV19 CASSQARGASGANVLTF TGTGCCAGTAGTCAGGCGCGGGGGGCCTCCGGGGCCAACGTCCTGACTTTC
. TRBJ2-2 . TRBV5-1 CASSLQFANTGELFF TGCGCCAGCAGCTTACAGTTCGCGAACACCGGGGAGCTGTTTTTT
TRBD1 TRBJ1-5 . TRBV27 CASSRDSNNQPQHF TGTGCCAGCAGTCGGGACAGCAACAATCAGCCCCAGCATTTT
TRBD2 TRBJ2-5 . TRBV28 CASSLPRLAGTLNQETQYF TGTGCCAGCAGTTTACCTCGACTAGCGGGTACCTTAAACCAAGAGACCCAGTACTTC
. TRBJ1-4 . TRBV18 CASSTTLTVLEKLFF TGTGCCAGCTCTACCACCCTGACAGTGCTTGAAAAACTGTTTTTT
TRBD1 TRBJ1-2 . TRBV7-9 CSSSSSSQDRDNYGYTF TGTTCCAGCAGCTCATCCTCTCAAGACAGGGATAACTATGGCTACACCTTC
. TRBJ2-2 . TRBV25-1 CASSDRGAAGELFF TGTGCCAGCAGTGATCGGGGGGCAGCCGGGGAGCTGTTTTTT
TRBD2 TRBJ2-5 few TRBV7-9 CASSLGLAGVPGETQYF TGTGCCAGCAGCCTTGGACTAGCGGGTGTCCCAGGGGAGACCCAGTACTTC
. TRBJ1-4 . TRBV2 CASSEGRANEKLFF TGTGCCAGCAGTGAAGGCAGGGCTAATGAAAAACTGTTTTTT
TRBD2 TRBJ2-3 . TRBV27 CASLTSGSGTQYF TGTGCCAGCCTGACTAGCGGGAGCGGTACGCAGTATTTT
. TRBJ1-1 . TRBV30 CAWTRGNGVLNTEAFF TGTGCCTGGACCCGAGGGAACGGGGTACTGAACACTGAAGCTTTCTTT
. TRBJ1-4 . TRBV10-3 CAISVDSLELFF TGTGCCATCAGTGTCGACAGCCTGGAACTGTTTTTT
. TRBJ1-2 . TRBV19 CASRLTGRVNYGYTF TGTGCCAGCCGGCTAACAGGGCGCGTAAACTATGGCTACACCTTC
TRBD2 TRBJ2-1 . TRBV27 CASSRPPTLAGDNEQFF TGTGCCAGCAGTCGTCCCCCCACCCTAGCGGGAGACAATGAGCAGTTCTTC
TRBD1 TRBJ1-6 few TRBV10-3 CAISGGTAGNSPLHF TGTGCCATCAGTGGGGGGACAGCCGGAAATTCACCCCTCCACTTT
. TRBJ2-3 . TRBV9 CASSVFVGGLGADTQYF TGTGCCAGCAGCGTATTTGTGGGGGGACTGGGTGCAGATACGCAGTATTTT
. TRBJ2-1 . TRBV11-3 CASSLGQYNEQFF TGTGCCAGCAGCTTAGGTCAGTACAATGAGCAGTTCTTC
. TRBJ1-1 . TRBV11-3 CASTFMGGGLNTEAFF TGTGCCAGCACCTTTATGGGAGGAGGTCTGAACACTGAAGCTTTCTTT
. TRBJ1-3 . TRBV5-1 CASSTGVSGNTIYF TGCGCCAGCAGCACGGGGGTATCCGGAAACACCATATATTTT
TRBD2 TRBJ2-2 . TRBV29-1 CSVQAGGFGTGELFF TGCAGCGTCCAAGCGGGGGGGTTTGGCACCGGGGAGCTGTTTTTT
TRBD1 TRBJ1-2 . TRBV7-3 CASSLTGTYGYTF TGTGCCAGCAGCTTGACAGGGACCTATGGCTACACCTTC